The clone carrying this TCR beta chain was picked up one time. Germline V gene data show CDR1 as MNHEY and CDR2 as SVGAGI. V lost 7 bases, J lost 5 bases, and 8 bases stayed unmatched. The length of the CDR3 is 14 residues. These data originate in a study of blood T cell repertoires in COVID-19. Study details: Nucleic acid was either cDNA or gDNA, and it came from T cells, B-cell-depleted T cells, or PBMCs.

Assay: immunoSEQ multiplex PCR; the TCRdb copy retains only in-frame clones and omits some. The table lists around 300,000 clones, roughly 85% of them singletons. The age range of participants was about 18 to 89 years, with residence in 20 to 25 US areas. Either two negative PCRs, clearance, or symptom resolution qualified Cohort 3 donors as recovered. Sequencing was carried out using PBMCs or T cells enriched from blood (not recorded which). This receptor was taken from a woman between 40 and 50 years old who had recovered from COVID-19. The V call is TRBV6-5, the J call TRBJ2-7, with TRBD2 identical over 10 bases. The CDR3 coding sequence is TGTGCCAGCACCCACGGCGGGACTAGCGACGAGCAGTACTTC. Translated: CASTHGGTSDEQYF.